This entry lists 17 T cell receptor beta chains sequenced from one sample in a study of shared clonotypes between healthy human individuals. Assay: immunoSEQ multiplex PCR; the TCRdb copy retains only in-frame clones and omits some. The table has hundreds of thousands of clones, about 92% seen once. It was CD45RO-negative cells, positively selected for CCR7, that made up naive CD8 cells, with terminally differentiated effector memory CD45RA+ cells excluded. Sequencing input: naive CD8+ T cells sorted from blood. The receptors derive from a man aged 30 to 45 in good health.

This chain joins TRBV27 and TRBJ1-5; possibly TRBD1 for D (6 bases). Germline V gene sequence: CDR1 MNHEY, CDR2 SMNVEV (reference sequence). V was clipped by 5 bases and J by 0 bases, with 11 bases between them. The CDR3 runs to 15 residues. Written as DNA, the CDR3 is TGTGCCAGCAGTACGGGGACACTTAGCAATCAGCCCCAGCATTTT. Amino acids: CASSTGTLSNQPQHF.

This chain links TRBV11-2 with TRBJ2-5; TRBD1 is a possible D gene (8 bases). From germline, CDR1 is SGHAT and CDR2 FQNNGV. This CDR3 has 15 amino acids. V was trimmed by 4 bases and J by 9 bases, leaving 21 bases between them. The CDR3 bases are TGTGCCAGCAGCTCTAAGACAGGGGAGGGAGTCGCCCAGTACTTC. Protein: CASSSKTGEGVAQYF.

The chain couples TRBV7-9 to TRBJ2-2; 7 bases agree with TRBD2. The trim removed 8 bases at V and 4 bases at J, leaving 7 bases unmatched. The CDR3 contains 14 residues. The germline V gene has CDR1 SEHNR and CDR2 FQNEAQ (reference sequence). This chain's CDR3 is CASATGGFTGELFF. In DNA, the CDR3 is TGTGCCAGCGCGACGGGAGGATTCACCGGGGAGCTGTTTTTT.

The chain has TRBV7-2 and TRBJ1-2; 7 bases agree with TRBD1. The V segment lost 4 bases and the J segment 8 bases; nucleotides outside the gene matches: 10. CDR1 and CDR2 from the germline V gene are SGHTA and FQGNSA. This CDR3 is built from 14 residues. CDR3 coding DNA: TGTGCCAGCAGCTCGGGACAGATCAAGCGGGGCTACACCTTC. It yields the protein CASSSGQIKRGYTF.

The chain uses TRBV6-5 and TRBJ1-2; possibly TRBD1 for D (5 bases). Between the trimmed V and J ends, which lost 0 bases and 4 bases, there was a span of 12 bases. Germline CDR1 is MNHEY and CDR2 is SVGAGI. This CDR3 has 15 residues. The CDR3 region has the DNA TGTGCCAGCAGTTACTCAGAGGGGTCGAGCTATGGCTACACCTTC. Its translation: CASSYSEGSSYGYTF.

The V gene is TRBV9, the J gene TRBJ2-1, with 7 bases matching TRBD2. V shed 4 bases and J 0 bases; nucleotides not matched to a gene: 7. Germline V gene data show CDR1 as SGDLS and CDR2 as YYNGEE. The CDR3 totals 16 residues. The CDR3 DNA is TGTGCCAGCAGCAAAGGGACTACCCTCTCCTACAATGAGCAGTTCTTC. Its translation is CASSKGTTLSYNEQFF.

The CDR3 loop reads CASSLSGRTGELFF. The CDR3 nucleotides are TGTGCCAGCAGTTTATCTGGGCGTACCGGGGAGCTGTTTTTT. V and J are TRBV28 and TRBJ2-2, with D unresolved. This CDR3 has 14 amino acids. Looked up from germline, CDR1 is MDHEN and CDR2 is SYDVKM. V shed 1 base and J shed 5 bases, with 8 bases lying between them. Complete variable domain (other parts from reference TRBV28 and TRBJ2-2): DVKVTQSSRYLVKRTGEKVFLECVQDMDHENMFWYRQDPGLGLRLIYFSYDVKMKEKGDIPEGYSVSREKKERFSLILESASTNQTSMYLCASSLSGRTGELFFGEGSRLTVL.

The sample holds one count of this clone. V and J are TRBV7-6 and TRBJ1-1; D ambiguous. Germline V lookup: CDR1 SGHVS, CDR2 FNYEAQ. The CDR3 has 14 amino acids. Between the trimmed V and J ends, which lost 1 base and 3 bases, there was a span of 9 bases. The CDR3 spells CASSLVFGDTEAFF. CDR3 in DNA: TGTGCCAGCAGCTTAGTTTTCGGGGACACTGAAGCTTTCTTT. The full variable domain, in which reference TRBV7-6 and TRBJ1-1 provide the parts outside the CDR3, is GAGVSQSPRYKVTKRGQDVALRCDPISGHVSLYWYRQALGQGPEFLTYFNYEAQQDKSGLPNDRFSAERPEGSISTLTIQRTEQRDSAMYRCASSLVFGDTEAFFGQGTRLTVV.

The genes are TRBV7-6 and TRBJ2-3; D not resolved. This CDR3 is 14 amino acids long. The germline V gene has CDR1 SGHVS and CDR2 FNYEAQ. The ends were cut back, 4 bases at V and 5 bases at J, with 13 bases in the middle. The CDR3 DNA reads TGTGCCAGCAGCTCCTATTTGGGCCAAGATACGCAGTATTTT. Amino acids: CASSSYLGQDTQYF.

The chain employs TRBV6-1 and TRBJ2-5; a weak D match, TRBD1 (6 bases). Trimming stripped 2 bases from V and 4 bases from J, with 8 bases between. This CDR3 has 13 residues. CDR1 is MNHNS and CDR2 is SASEGT in the germline V gene. Here the CDR3 DNA reads TGTGCCAGCAGTGAACAGGGGCTAGAGACCCAGTACTTC. It is translated as CASSEQGLETQYF.

The chain recombines TRBV5-1 with TRBJ2-3, with D possibly TRBD2 on 7 matching bases. The V gene lost 4 bases and the J gene lost 4 bases, with 10 bases spanning the gap. The length of the CDR3 is 13 residues. CDR1 is SGHRS, CDR2 YFSETQ, per germline. CDR3 sequence reads: CASSGEGADTQYF. The CDR3 DNA follows: TGCGCCAGCAGCGGGGAGGGGGCAGATACGCAGTATTTT.

The chain uses TRBV5-1 and TRBJ2-1; TRBD2 matches 7 bases. The CDR3 runs 15 residues. Germline lookup yields CDR1 SGHRS and CDR2 YFSETQ. V trimming: 0 bases; J trimming: 10 bases; junction bases outside the gene matches: 10. DNA of the CDR3: TGCGCCAGCAGCTTGGCGGTTAGCGGGTTGCAGGAGCAGTTCTTC. Amino acid sequence: CASSLAVSGLQEQFF.

The J gene is TRBJ2-3, the V gene TRBV27; TRBD1 is a possible D gene (5 bases). Germline V gene lookup returns CDR1 MNHEY and CDR2 SMNVEV (reference sequence). This CDR3 is 19 amino acids long. The V gene lost 3 bases and the J gene lost 0 bases, with 22 bases spanning the gap. CDR3 sequence: CASSFNFGREAPSTDTQYF. DNA for the CDR3: TGTGCCAGCAGTTTTAACTTTGGCAGGGAAGCCCCTAGCACAGATACGCAGTATTTT.

This chain connects TRBV30 to TRBJ1-1; D gene unclear. Trimming took off 2 bases at V and 5 bases at J, with 12 bases between the two ends. The germline V gene encodes CDR1 GTSNPN and CDR2 SVGIG (reference sequence). This CDR3 has 13 residues. CDR3 region: CAWSQGRLTEAFF. As DNA, the CDR3 is TGTGCCTGGAGTCAAGGAAGGTTGACTGAAGCTTTCTTT.

The chain has TRBV27 and TRBJ2-6; no definite D call. The CDR3 runs to 16 residues. V shed 8 bases and J shed 0 bases, with 14 bases lying between them. CDR1 MNHEY and CDR2 SMNVEV come from the germline V gene (reference sequence). CDR3: CASPLNAFSGANVLTF. The CDR3 coding sequence is TGTGCCAGCCCCTTAAATGCATTCTCTGGGGCCAACGTCCTGACTTTC.

The chain recombines TRBV7-9 with TRBJ1-3; TRBD1 matches 8 bases. With 8 bases clipped from V and 0 bases from J, the junction kept 3 bases outside the gene matches. The germline V gene encodes CDR1 SEHNR and CDR2 FQNEAQ (reference sequence). This CDR3 is 14 amino acids long. DNA of the CDR3: TGTGCCAGCGGACAGGGCGACTCTGGAAACACCATATATTTT. It translates to CASGQGDSGNTIYF.

The V gene is TRBV27, the J gene TRBJ2-1; no definite D call. Germline V gives CDR1 MNHEY, CDR2 SMNVEV (reference sequence). The V end lost 3 bases, the J end lost 4 bases, and 13 bases lay between the germline ends. This CDR3 is built from 15 residues. Written as DNA, the CDR3 is TGTGCCAGCAGTTTGGGATTTTTAGGATACAATGAGCAGTTCTTC. Translating it yields CASSLGFLGYNEQFF.